Sequencing of this T cell receptor beta chain was carried out in a study of control samples from healthy donors and cancer patients. The CDR3 has 13 amino acids. The germline gives CDR1 SGHDT, CDR2 YYEEEE. V lost 6 bases, J lost 5 bases, and 5 bases stayed unmatched. The repertoire was sequenced with immunoSEQ multiplex PCR; TCRdb's copy has only in-frame clones and lacks some. The repertoire holds over 65,000 clones, approximately 94% seen once, with around 6.4% in the top ten. Source material: blood. This chain links TRBV5-6 with TRBJ2-7; 10 bases are shared with TRBD1. The receptor's source is a woman in her thirties or forties in good health. CDR3 region: CASNLGTGDEQYF. CDR3 DNA: TGTGCCAGCAACCTAGGGACAGGGGACGAGCAGTACTTC.